A single sample is the source of the 18 T cell receptor beta chains below, sequenced in a study of sequential checkpoint blockade in melanoma (dated by TCRdb to about 2019). Receptor amplification or capture employed the immunoSEQ multiplex PCR assay. TCRdb re-hosts the immuneACCESS table, in-frame sequences only. Its copies lack some clones; in the studies checked, an unresolved V gene accounts for under half of them, and the cause for the rest is not known. The table for this sample lists approximately 6,400 clones; around 20% of them were counted only once. Of the sample, 9% falls within the top ten clones. Per the publication, the treatment or condition label means: randomized to nivolumab then ipilimumab (arm A) or the reverse (arm B). The sample consisted of tumor tissue (inferred from file names), taken from a patient given nivolumab and ipilimumab in sequence. All receptors derive from a human donor with melanoma.

The chain recombines TRBV19 with TRBJ2-3; D gene uncertain. The CDR3 spans 14 residues. The germline V gene encodes CDR1 LNHDA and CDR2 SQIVND (reference sequence). V was trimmed by 5 bases and J by 1 base, leaving 10 bases between them. CDR3 nucleotides: TGTGCCAGTAGTGCGCCGTCGGGCACAGATACGCAGTATTTT. Translation: CASSAPSGTDTQYF.

The gene calls are TRBV28 and TRBJ2-3, with 12 bases matching TRBD1. The trim removed 6 bases at V and 7 bases at J, leaving 20 bases unmatched. Germline assignment: CDR1 MDHEN and CDR2 SYDVKM. This CDR3 has 19 amino acids. CDR3 region: CASRSVRDRGRQWSYTQYF. CDR3 nucleotide sequence: TGTGCCAGCAGATCCGTCCGGGACAGGGGGCGTCAATGGAGTTATACGCAGTATTTT.

This clone is labeled as medium-sized. The rearrangement links TRBV6-8 to TRBJ2-7; TRBD1 aligns across 7 bases. The CDR3 spans 15 residues. V shed 5 bases and J 2 bases; nucleotides not matched to a gene: 9. The V gene's germline CDR1 is MNHGY and CDR2 SAAAGT. The DNA of the CDR3 is TGTGCCAGCAGTGCGGAGACAGGGTCCCCCTACGAGCAGTACTTC. This sequence encodes CASSAETGSPYEQYF.

This clone was picked up a small number of times. The CDR3 reads CASSFRGAGRAFF. CDR3 sequence (DNA): TGTGCCAGCAGTTTTCGGGGGGCGGGAAGGGCTTTCTTT. The chain has TRBV28 and TRBJ1-1; D perhaps matches TRBD1 (6 bases). V lost 3 bases and J lost 11, with 16 bases in between. CDR1 and CDR2 (germline): MDHEN, SYDVKM. The length of the CDR3 is 13 residues.

This clone occurred once. V and J are TRBV19 and TRBJ2-1, with D tentatively TRBD1 (5 bases). The V gene's germline CDR1 is LNHDA and CDR2 SQIVND (reference sequence). This CDR3 has 17 amino acids. V lost 5 bases, J lost 0 bases, and 17 bases lay in between. CDR3 sequence (DNA): TGTGCCAGTAGTCAACCCGGACACATTAGCTCCTACAATGAGCAGTTCTTC. Its protein product is CASSQPGHISSYNEQFF.

In its sample, this clone is large (0.1 to 1%). The chain combines TRBV11-3 with TRBJ1-1; 7 nucleotides match TRBD1. This CDR3 contains 16 residues. V lost 5 bases, J lost 2 bases, and 11 bases stayed unmatched. Germline V gene data show CDR1 as SGHNT and CDR2 as YENEEA. DNA of the CDR3: TGTGCCAGCAGCCACTCAAACAGGGGCGGCAACACTGAAGCTTTCTTT. This translates into CASSHSNRGGNTEAFF.

This clone is medium-sized in the sample. The V call is TRBV6-8, the J call TRBJ1-2, with 7 bases aligning to TRBD1. Germline V CDR1 and CDR2: MNHGY, SAAAGT. The CDR3 contains 14 residues. With V trimmed by 3 bases and J by 5 bases, 6 bases remained unmatched. CDR3 region: CASSYGDRSYGYTF. In DNA form, the CDR3 reads TGTGCCAGCAGTTATGGGGACAGAAGTTATGGCTACACCTTC.

The CDR3 region has the DNA TGTGCCAGCTCACCACGGGCGGGGCCCTACGAGCAGTACTTC. This codes for CASSPRAGPYEQYF. The chain employs TRBV18 and TRBJ2-7, with D possibly TRBD2 on 6 matching bases. With 1 base removed from V and 2 bases from J, the gap between germline ends came to 9 bases. Per the germline V gene, CDR1 is KGHSH and CDR2 is LQKENI. The CDR3 runs to 14 residues.

This clone has a count of ten or more. The chain employs TRBV6-8 and TRBJ2-2; no clear D gene. The germline CDR1 and CDR2 sequences are MNHGY and SAAAGT. Trimming took 2 bases from V and 4 from J, leaving 2 bases between them. There are 12 residues in the CDR3. This chain's CDR3 is CASSYGTGELFF. The CDR3, as DNA: TGTGCCAGCAGTTACGGCACCGGGGAGCTGTTTTTT.

The table lists this clone with a few counts. The rearrangement uses TRBV6-8 and TRBJ2-1, with D maybe TRBD1 (6 bases). The CDR3 is 17 residues long. Trimming took off 10 bases at V and 2 bases at J, with 24 bases between the two ends. Germline CDR1 is MNHGY and CDR2 is SAAAGT. CDR3 residues: CATRGRFGTDTYNEQFF. CDR3 bases: TGTGCCACCAGGGGTCGTTTCGGGACCGACACCTACAATGAGCAGTTCTTC.

This clone was picked up a small number of times. The rearrangement uses TRBV29-1 and TRBJ2-5; tentative D call: TRBD2 (6 bases). Germline V gene lookup returns CDR1 SQVTM and CDR2 ANQGSEA. The V gene lost 7 bases and the J gene lost 2 bases, with 17 bases spanning the gap. The CDR3 totals 14 residues. The CDR3 is CSAWDSGNQETQYF. For the CDR3, the DNA is TGCAGCGCCTGGGATAGCGGAAATCAAGAGACCCAGTACTTC.

This clone has a count of ten or more. V gene TRBV11-3 combines with J gene TRBJ1-2; a possible D gene is TRBD1 (5 bases). The CDR3 spans 15 residues. V lost 5 bases to trimming and J lost 0 bases, with 13 bases between them. CDR1 is SGHNT and CDR2 is YENEEA in the germline V gene. The CDR3 region is CASSQVSGTNYGYTF. DNA of the CDR3: TGTGCCAGCAGCCAAGTTTCAGGGACTAACTATGGCTACACCTTC.

The rearrangement joins TRBV19 to TRBJ2-1; 7 positions agree with TRBD2. V lost 7 bases and J lost 4; bases outside the gene matches: 10. CDR1 is LNHDA, CDR2 SQIVND, per germline (reference sequence). This CDR3 is 15 amino acids long. The DNA of the CDR3 is TGTGCCAGTAAGTGGCGGTCTAGCGGATACAATGAGCAGTTCTTC. Translation gives CASKWRSSGYNEQFF.

This sequence joins TRBV12-5 and TRBJ2-2, with D tentatively TRBD1 (5 bases). V lost 0 bases and J 5 bases, leaving 10 bases between the germline ends. This CDR3 region has 15 residues. Germline-derived CDR1 and CDR2 are LGHNT and FRNRAP. The CDR3 DNA sequence: TGTGCTAGTGGTTTGGTACAAGGGGATACCGGGGAGCTGTTTTTT. Translated: CASGLVQGDTGELFF.

This chain links TRBV11-3 with TRBJ2-3, with no clear D. The CDR3 has 17 residues. Looked up from germline, CDR1 is SGHNT and CDR2 is YENEEA. Deletions cut 2 bases from V and 3 bases from J, with 18 bases between. CDR3 protein: CASSLFGQASPTDTQYF. The CDR3, as DNA: TGTGCCAGCAGCTTATTCGGCCAGGCCTCCCCTACAGATACGCAGTATTTT.

This chain connects TRBV14 to TRBJ2-3, with D uncertain. Trimming pared 1 base from V and 5 bases from J, leaving 7 bases between. The CDR3 length is 13 residues. Germline V lookup: CDR1 SGHDN, CDR2 FVKESK. The CDR3 loop is CASSQGALDTQYF. The DNA of the CDR3 is TGTGCCAGCAGCCAAGGGGCTTTAGATACGCAGTATTTT.

J is TRBJ1-1 and V is TRBV18, with D tentatively TRBD1 (6 bases). Trimming removed 1 base from V and 6 bases from J, with 12 bases in between. This CDR3 is 14 amino acids long. Germline V gives CDR1 KGHSH, CDR2 LQKENI. The DNA for the CDR3 is TGTGCCAGCTCACCACGGCAGGGGAGTGCTGAAGCTTTCTTT. Translated: CASSPRQGSAEAFF.

The table lists this clone with a few counts. This chain uses TRBV11-3 with TRBJ2-1; 7 nucleotides line up with TRBD2. Germline-derived CDR1 and CDR2 are SGHNT and YENEEA. The CDR3 is 16 amino acids. V dropped 5 bases and J dropped 0; count of bases not matched to a gene: 7. CDR3: CASSRALAGSYNEQFF. The CDR3, as DNA: TGTGCCAGCAGCAGGGCTTTAGCGGGCTCCTACAATGAGCAGTTCTTC.